The T cell receptor (beta chain) described here comes from a study of T and B cells in COVID-19 patients (dated by TCRdb to 2020 to 2022). Concerning the study at large: In this study, adaptive immunity was profiled in COVID-19 patients who either had active infection or had recovered, using TRB and IGH repertoire sequencing of peripheral blood. In the active-infection cohort, nine tenths of the roughly 20 patients had comorbidities linked to unfavorable COVID-19 outcome. Critical illness requiring mechanical ventilation or ECMO was present in about 60% of the 20 patients in the active-infection cohort. For the repertoire analyses, the comparison was an age-matched reference group of roughly 39 healthy donors who were negative for COVID-19 antibodies. Patients in the recovered cohort had a median age of around 30 years, compared with around 62 years for patients in the active-infection cohort. A recovered cohort comprised more than 15 patients contributing about 22 samples, mostly after mild to moderate COVID-19 managed as outpatients. The TCR and BCR sequence repository comprised 30 to 45 patients and over 60 time points, with over 7 million TCR sequences analysed. As many as 9 follow-up blood samples were collected from each patient, and in some individuals these samples spanned different disease stages. Two patients belonged to both the recovered and active cohorts because samples were available from active disease and after recovery.

Genomic DNA extracted from blood, in amounts of roughly 220-550 ng, served as the starting material for amplifying TRB repertoires. CDR1 and CDR2 are drawn from the germline V gene (reference sequence): MNHNY, SVGAGI. The germline ends are 13 bases apart after V is trimmed by 8 bases and J by 0 bases. The CDR3 holds 14 amino acids from the cysteine to the phenylalanine. Only CDR3 DNA is held: 42 bases, read in frame from base 1. The study at large found these results: The size of the cohort was considered insufficient for assessing HLA contributions to COVID-19 susceptibility or severity. A total of over 2,000 TCR clusters were exclusive to the recovered cohort, and 31 of those clusters were low-pGen clusters. In patients with COVID-19, the usage of TRBV/TRBJ genes was reported to be strongly skewed. Few blood samples were available from mildly ill patients while symptoms were present or from severe cases at early time points. Specific T cell subsets (CD4+/Treg/CD8+) and sorted SARS-CoV-2-responsive or tetramer+ T cells had not yet been sequenced, with those experiments still ongoing. TRB repertoires were highly clonal in active COVID-19, whereas diversity and richness at recovery rose above healthy donor levels. The reported TCR clusters were stated to require prospective validation before clinical use.

Sequencing was performed on an Illumina MiSeq. Multiplex PCR with BIOMED2 TRB-A/B primer pools was used to amplify TRB rearrangements. Two consecutive PCRs added Illumina-compatible adapters and 7-nucleotide sample barcodes to the amplicons. All library PCRs used Phusion HS II polymerase. The amplicons were purified from gel with the NucleoSpin Gel and PCR Clean-up kit, measured on Qubit, and then pooled at about 3.7 nM. Before Illumina next-generation sequencing, the quality of the amplicon pool was assessed on an Agilent 2100 Bioanalyzer. Per the source publication's procedure: Annotation of TRB rearrangements was performed with MiXCR 3.0.8 using the default MiXCR reference library. Non-productive reads and sequences with fewer than 2 reads were removed, and every unique CDR3 nucleotide sequence was treated as one clone. R 3.5.1 was used to calculate clonality, diversity, richness and V-J gene usage. GLIPH2 was used to cluster TCRs by CDR3 similarity, and OLGA was used to calculate generation probabilities. Only GLIPH2 clusters containing at least four unique TCR clonotypes present in at least three individuals were kept. Clones were called with MiXCR by TCRdb after fastp trimmed the public reads at Q25, and only in-frame beta chains were retained. When rows share a CDR3 protein, they turn into one entry using the most common DNA and genes. These V and J calls are TCRdb output, not the study's own analysis. Counted in this sample were 20,000 to 25,000 distinct CDR3 sequences; roughly 29% of them appeared once. Clones ranked in the top ten supply 2.5% to 3% of the sample.

Concerning this clonotype itself: What this receptor recognizes is not known. No much larger clonotype is one base removed from it; base qualities were not supplied.

This receptor was taken from a human donor who had recovered from COVID-19. The sequence links TRBV6-6 to TRBJ1-1, with no confident D gene call. The sample comprised blood. This receptor has the CDR3 CASGRSMMNTEAFF. Read as DNA, the sequence is TGTGCCAGCGGACGGTCGATGATGAACACTGAAGCTTTCTTT.